The 15 T cell receptor beta chains reported below all come from one sample, sequenced in a study of regulatory T cells in long-lasting Graves disease (dated by TCRdb to about 2021). This sample's time point label indicates: persistent/refractory GD, antithyroid drugs over 5 years with positive TRAb. RNA was extracted from PBMCs in TRIzol for both TCR sequencing and RNA sequencing. Receptors were amplified or captured by multiplex PCR. For sequencing, an Illumina HiSeq 4000 was employed. To build TCR beta libraries, CDR3 regions were amplified by Arm-PCR using iRepertoire HTBI primers. TCRdb trimmed the raw reads at Q25, called clones with MiXCR and kept productive beta chains. Each entry is one CDR3 protein sequence, shown with its most common DNA and genes. Here the sample has about 400,000 distinct CDR3 sequences; around 21% occur a single time. The leading ten clones occupy under 25% of the sample.

Sample: peripheral blood mononuclear cells (PBMCs), taken when the disease was refractory, from a patient treated with antithyroid drugs. The receptor source for this set is a female donor with Graves disease.

The J gene is TRBJ1-2, the V gene TRBV5-5; 7 nucleotides line up with TRBD1. The CDR3 loop spans 13 amino acids. Looked up from germline, CDR1 is SGHKS and CDR2 is YYEKEE (reference sequence). J gave up 5 bases and V 7 bases, and 8 bases lay outside the gene matches. CDR3 protein: CASGLQGKYGYTF. The CDR3 DNA reads TGTGCCAGCGGGCTACAGGGGAAATATGGCTACACCTTC.

This clonotype has only a few counts. A much larger clone lies a single base off, so this may be a read error. The DNA for the CDR3 is TGTGCCAGCAGCTTAAGAGGCAGAGGGGGGAACGCTGAAGCTTTCTTT. As protein: CASSLRGRGGNAEAFF. The genes are TRBV7-2 and TRBJ1-1, with D possibly being TRBD1 (6 bases). Germline CDR1 SGHTA, CDR2 FQGNSA. The CDR3 runs 16 residues.

This clonotype was detected ten times or more. The V and J genes are TRBV11-2 and TRBJ2-5, with 13 bases matching TRBD2. The germline CDR1 and CDR2 sequences are SGHAT and FQNNGV. The CDR3 sequence is 19 residues long. V shed 0 bases, J shed 2 bases, and the junction held 9 bases outside the gene matches. This CDR3 reads CASSLDLLAGGTFQETQYF. CDR3 nucleotide sequence: TGTGCCAGCAGCTTAGATCTACTAGCGGGAGGGACTTTTCAAGAGACCCAGTACTTC.

This sequence joins TRBV20-1 and TRBJ1-4; no firm D call. V was trimmed by 3 bases and J by 5 bases, leaving 10 bases between them. CDR1 and CDR2 (germline): DFQATT, SNEGSKA (reference sequence). The CDR3 loop spans 13 amino acids. The CDR3 DNA reads as TGCAGTGCTAGCCAGGTTGAAAATGAAAAACTGTTTTTT. The encoded protein is CSASQVENEKLFF.

This clonotype came up a few times. This sequence joins TRBV29-1 and TRBJ1-2, with unresolved D. CDR1 is SQVTM and CDR2 is ANQGSEA in the germline V gene. V was shortened by 4 bases and J by 8 bases, with 5 bases between the two germline ends. The CDR3 has 9 residues. For the CDR3, the DNA is TGCAGCGTTGCTGAAGGCTACACCTTC. Translated, it gives CSVAEGYTF. The variable domain in full, with the rest retrieved from reference TRBV29-1 and TRBJ1-2, is SAVISQKPSRDICQRGTSLTIQCQVDSQVTMMFWYRQQPGQSLTLIATANQGSEATYESGFVIDKFPISRPNLTFSTLTVSNMSPEDSSIYLCSVAEGYTFGSGTRLTVV.

This clonotype was seen once. The J gene is TRBJ2-7, the V gene TRBV6-1; D may be TRBD2 (5 bases). Trimming removed 1 base from V and 1 base from J, with 26 bases in between. This CDR3 contains 20 residues. Per the germline V gene, CDR1 is MNHNS and CDR2 is SASEGT. CDR3 nucleotides: TGTGCCAGCAGTGAAGTAATGGGCGCCCGGGATGATACCTCTTCCTACGAGCAGTACTTC. Protein sequence: CASSEVMGARDDTSSYEQYF.

CDR3 DNA: TGTGCCAGCAGCACCAATGAGCAGTTCTTC. The encoded protein is CASSTNEQFF. This chain uses TRBV2 with TRBJ2-1; D is unresolved. Germline V gene sequence: CDR1 SNHLY, CDR2 FYNNEI. The V end lost 6 bases, the J end lost 6 bases, and 3 bases lay between the germline ends. CDR3 length equals 10 residues.

This clonotype was found a few times. The J gene is TRBJ2-2, the V gene TRBV20-1; TRBD1 might be the D (5 bases). The V gene lost 6 bases and the J gene lost 3 bases, with 17 bases spanning the gap. Germline V gene data show CDR1 as DFQATT and CDR2 as SNEGSKA (reference sequence). This CDR3 contains 15 residues. CDR3 sequence reads: CSARPGHGYTGELFF. The CDR3 DNA reads as TGCAGTGCGCGCCCAGGACATGGCTACACCGGGGAGCTGTTTTTT.

Concerning this clonotype itself: A much larger clonotype is one base distant, so this may be a read error. The chain couples TRBV11-3 to TRBJ2-1, with 9 bases lining up with TRBD1. This CDR3 region has 17 residues. V shed 5 bases, J shed 5 bases, and the junction held 13 bases outside the gene matches. Germline V CDR1 and CDR2: SGHNT, YENEEA. As DNA, the CDR3 is TGTGCCAGCAGCATCGGCATAGGGACAGGGTGGAACAATGAGCAGTTCTTC. Translation gives CASSIGIGTGWNNEQFF.

In its sample, this clonotype was seen many times. This chain links TRBV12-3 or TRBV12-4 with TRBJ1-1; D remains ambiguous. The ends were cut back, 0 bases at V and 10 bases at J, with 12 bases in the middle. The CDR3 is 13 residues long. DNA for the CDR3: TGTGCCAGCAGTTTAGCGACCGTAGATCGAGCTTTCTTT. Translating it yields CASSLATVDRAFF.

This clonotype was seen more than once but under ten times. The V gene is TRBV27, the J gene TRBJ2-7, with D maybe TRBD1 (6 bases). The CDR3 is 14 residues long. Trimming shortened V by 2 bases and J by 3 bases, and 11 bases separated the two germline ends. The germline gives CDR1 MNHEY, CDR2 SMNVEV (reference sequence). The CDR3 spells CASSLTGQIYEQYF. DNA for the CDR3: TGTGCCAGCAGTTTAACGGGACAAATCTACGAGCAGTACTTC.

This clonotype was seen ten or more times. V is TRBV20-1 and J is TRBJ2-7; 7 positions agree with TRBD2. The J segment lost 2 bases and the V segment lost 5 bases, leaving 6 bases of the junction unmatched. This CDR3 region has 13 residues. The V gene's germline CDR1 is DFQATT and CDR2 SNEGSKA (reference sequence). The CDR3 DNA is TGCAGTGCTCGGGCTAGCGGTACCTACGAGCAGTACTTC. This codes for CSARASGTYEQYF.

This clonotype came up many times. The chain couples TRBV27 to TRBJ1-1, with 9 bases lining up with TRBD1. Trimming removed 4 bases from V and 9 bases from J; junction bases left unmatched: 12. The V gene's germline CDR1 is MNHEY and CDR2 SMNVEV (reference sequence). CDR3 length: 15 amino acids. The CDR3 loop reads CASSSSGTGREKAFF. CDR3 coding DNA: TGTGCCAGCAGTTCCTCCGGGACAGGGCGGGAGAAAGCTTTCTTT.

This clonotype has more than one count but fewer than ten. This rearrangement joins TRBV15 to TRBJ2-7; D is unresolved. V lost 0 bases and J 3 bases, leaving 12 bases between the germline ends. Germline-derived CDR1 and CDR2 are LNHNV and YYDKDF (reference sequence). This CDR3 has 15 amino acids. CDR3 sequence (DNA): TGTGCCACCAGCAGAGATCGGCAGTCTGGCTACGAGCAGTACTTC. This encodes CATSRDRQSGYEQYF.

The sample holds a few counts of this clonotype. The chain recombines TRBV7-2 with TRBJ2-7; D is perhaps TRBD1 or TRBD2 (5 bases each). V lost 4 bases, J lost 4 bases, and 11 bases lay in between. The CDR3 is 13 residues long. The germline gives CDR1 SGHTA, CDR2 FQGNSA. In nucleotides, the CDR3 is TGTGCCAGCAGCTCTAGGGACGGTTACGAGCAGTACTTC. Its protein is CASSSRDGYEQYF.